The 28 T cell receptor beta chains in this list originate from one sample, sequenced in a study of T-cell reconstitution after alpha-beta-depleted transplantation in children (dated by TCRdb to about 2016). The treatment or condition label for this specimen denotes: allogeneic hematopoietic cell transplantation with graft depleted of TCRalphabeta T cells and CD19 B cells. Receptors were amplified or captured by PCR. This sample was sequenced with an Illumina HiSeq 2500. To normalize quantification of the TCRbeta repertoire, the TCR libraries were built with molecular barcoding that relied on unique molecular identifiers. TCRdb reworked the public reads: Q25 trimming with fastp, MiXCR clone assembly, productive beta chains retained. All rows with the same CDR3 protein become a single entry with the most common DNA and genes. The sample yields about 580,000 distinct CDR3 sequences; about 21% were counted once. The top ten constitute over 12% of the sample.

The sequencing here drew on PBMCs, mostly from graft donor cells, taken 360 days after TCRalphabeta/CD19-depleted stem cell transplant. These receptors all stem from a boy under two years old who had a stem cell transplant for acute myeloid leukemia, so the T cells may come from the graft donor.

The DNA of the CDR3 is TGTGCCAGCAGTTTATTGGCCAGGGTGGACTACGAGCAGTACTTC. As protein: CASSLLARVDYEQYF. This chain uses TRBV27 with TRBJ2-7; D is possibly TRBD1 (5 bases). The CDR3 is made up of 15 amino acids. Germline V gene data show CDR1 as MNHEY and CDR2 as SMNVEV (reference sequence). Trimming cost V 1 base and J 3 bases, with 13 bases left between them.

The chain joins TRBV2 to TRBJ2-7; 7 nucleotides line up with TRBD1. The germline CDR1 and CDR2 sequences are SNHLY and FYNNEI. Unmatched junction bases numbered 3, after V lost 5 bases and J lost 2 bases. The CDR3 totals 13 residues. The CDR3 DNA sequence: TGTGCCAGCAGTCCTGACAGGGCCTACGAGCAGTACGTC. Its protein is CASSPDRAYEQYV.

This clonotype has ten or more counts. The CDR3 sequence: CASSYGGQGSEQYV. The CDR3 nucleotides read TGTGCCAGCAGTTACGGCGGACAGGGTTCCGAGCAGTACGTC. This chain uses TRBV6-5 with TRBJ2-7, with 8 positions matching TRBD1. Germline V gene sequence: CDR1 MNHEY, CDR2 SVGAGI. V was pared by 2 bases and J by 6 bases, with 6 bases of the junction left unmatched. The CDR3 has 14 residues.

This chain connects TRBV20-1 to TRBJ1-5, with TRBD1 as a possible D gene (6 bases). V lost 7 bases and J 7 bases, leaving 17 bases between the germline ends. The CDR3 sequence is 13 residues long. Germline CDR1 reads DFQATT; CDR2 reads SNEGSKA (reference sequence). The CDR3 here is CSVKEGEGQPQHF. CDR3 nucleotide sequence: TGCAGTGTTAAGGAGGGGGAGGGCCAGCCCCAGCATTTT.

The CDR3 sequence: CASIGLAGGLTQYF. CDR3 sequence (DNA): TGTGCCAGCATTGGACTAGCGGGGGGGCTTACGCAGTATTTT. The chain is built from TRBV2 and TRBJ2-3; 15 bases align to TRBD2. This CDR3 region has 14 residues. J was trimmed by 8 bases and V by 7 bases; bases with no gene match: 4. Looked up from germline, CDR1 is SNHLY and CDR2 is FYNNEI.

In this sample, this clonotype turned up many times. The chain couples TRBV12-3 or TRBV12-4 to TRBJ2-1, with 7 nucleotides matching TRBD1. This CDR3 region has 13 residues. V lost 5 bases and J lost 9; bases outside the gene matches: 7. CDR3 in DNA: TGTGCCAGCAGTGACCGGGACAGAGGTGAGCAGTTCTTC. As protein: CASSDRDRGEQFF.

CDR3 bases: TGCAGCACGGGACAGGGGGGAACTGAAGCTTTCTTT. Its protein is CSTGQGGTEAFF. V and J are TRBV29-1 and TRBJ1-1; TRBD1 agrees at 11 bases. This CDR3 contains 12 residues. Germline V gives CDR1 SQVTM, CDR2 ANQGSEA. Trimming at V came to 8 bases and at J to 5 bases, leaving 4 bases not matched to a gene.

This clonotype has more than one count but fewer than ten. The chain links TRBV20-1 to TRBJ1-1; D is perhaps TRBD1 (6 bases). Trimming shortened V by 5 bases and J by 5 bases, and 15 bases separated the two germline ends. The CDR3 contains 13 residues. Germline CDR1 is DFQATT and CDR2 is SNEGSKA (reference sequence). The CDR3 DNA follows: TGCAGTGCTCTCTCGGACAGCCCAACTGAAGCTTTCTTT. Protein sequence: CSALSDSPTEAFF.

The gene calls are TRBV10-3 and TRBJ2-1; 9 bases fit TRBD1. V was pared by 5 bases and J by 5 bases, with 4 bases of the junction left unmatched. The germline CDR1 and CDR2 sequences are ENHRY and SYGVKD. This CDR3 spans 14 amino acids. CDR3 region: CAISQTGGDNEQFF. In DNA form, the CDR3 reads TGTGCCATCAGTCAGACAGGGGGGGACAATGAGCAGTTCTTC.

This clonotype occurred many times. The chain links TRBV4-1 to TRBJ1-5; D remains ambiguous. Germline V CDR1 and CDR2: MGHRA, YSYEKL. V was cut by 1 base and J by 4 bases, with 8 bases left in between. This CDR3 comprises 14 residues. The CDR3 reads CASSQGLGNQPQHF. CDR3 nucleotide sequence: TGCGCCAGCAGCCAAGGCCTTGGAAATCAGCCCCAGCATTTT.

This clonotype was observed a few times. CDR3 DNA: TGTGCCAGCAGCTTAGATTCGGCGGTGAGCTCTGGAAACACCATATATTTT. Encoded protein: CASSLDSAVSSGNTIYF. This sequence joins TRBV11-2 and TRBJ1-3; D gene unclear. The CDR3 is 17 amino acids. Germline V gene sequence: CDR1 SGHAT, CDR2 FQNNGV. With 0 bases removed from V and 0 bases from J, the gap between germline ends came to 12 bases.

V gene TRBV7-2 combines with J gene TRBJ2-1; the D gene is possibly TRBD1 (5 bases). The CDR3 covers 14 residues. V was trimmed by 1 base and J by 5 bases, leaving 9 bases between them. Germline CDR1 SGHTA, CDR2 FQGNSA. CDR3 loop: CASSLGAGNNEQFF. Here the CDR3 DNA reads TGTGCCAGCAGCTTAGGTGCAGGGAACAATGAGCAGTTCTTC.

This clonotype was seen a few times. Here the CDR3 reads CASREGTTSSYEQYF. For the CDR3, the DNA is TGTGCCAGCAGGGAGGGGACAACCAGCTCCTACGAGCAGTACTTC. The chain uses TRBV6-1 and TRBJ2-7; D is perhaps TRBD1 or TRBD2 (6 bases each). The CDR3 consists of 15 residues. Germline assignment: CDR1 MNHNS and CDR2 SASEGT. Trimming pared 6 bases from V and 0 bases from J, leaving 15 bases between.

V gene TRBV5-5 combines with J gene TRBJ1-4; the D is unclear. Germline CDR1 reads SGHKS; CDR2 reads YYEKEE (reference sequence). V was trimmed by 0 bases and J by 0 bases, leaving 6 bases between them. This CDR3 has 15 residues. The DNA of the CDR3 is TGTGCCAGCAGCTTGGCGGTTGCAACTAATGAAAAACTGTTTTTT. Encoded protein: CASSLAVATNEKLFF.

The chain carries TRBV12-3 or TRBV12-4 and TRBJ1-1; D ambiguous. V was cut by 3 bases and J by 6 bases, with 8 bases left in between. The CDR3 has 12 amino acids. The CDR3 loop reads CASSLGTSEAFF. The DNA for the CDR3 is TGTGCCAGCAGTTTGGGTACGTCTGAAGCTTTCTTT.

DNA for the CDR3: TGTGCCAGCAGCTGGGGGGCGGATACGCAGTATTTT. This sequence encodes CASSWGADTQYF. This sequence joins TRBV7-6 and TRBJ2-3; perhaps D is TRBD1 or TRBD2 (6 bases each). V shed 4 bases and J shed 6 bases, with 8 bases lying between them. The CDR3 spans 12 residues. Germline CDR1 reads SGHVS; CDR2 reads FNYEAQ. Complete variable domain (other parts from reference TRBV7-6 and TRBJ2-3): GAGVSQSPRYKVTKRGQDVALRCDPISGHVSLYWYRQALGQGPEFLTYFNYEAQQDKSGLPNDRFSAERPEGSISTLTIQRTEQRDSAMYRCASSWGADTQYFGPGTRLTVL.

This chain uses TRBV27 with TRBJ2-1; D gene ambiguous. CDR1 is MNHEY, CDR2 SMNVEV, per germline (reference sequence). V was trimmed by 0 bases and J by 6 bases, leaving 6 bases between them. The CDR3 has 13 amino acids. CDR3: CASSLSNTNEQFF. The CDR3 DNA sequence: TGTGCCAGCAGTTTATCTAACACCAATGAGCAGTTCTTC.

This chain joins TRBV20-1 and TRBJ1-5, with a tentative D call TRBD1 (5 bases). The germline gives CDR1 DFQATT, CDR2 SNEGSKA (reference sequence). The CDR3 totals 14 residues. Trimming took 3 bases from V and 3 from J, leaving 12 bases between them. The CDR3 nucleotides read TGCAGTGCTAGGAAACAGGCCATCAATCAGCCCCAGCATTTT. This translates into CSARKQAINQPQHF.

This clonotype has a count of ten or more. The rearrangement uses TRBV20-1 and TRBJ2-3; D not resolved. Germline lookup yields CDR1 DFQATT and CDR2 SNEGSKA (reference sequence). Trimming removed 2 bases from V and 6 bases from J, with 3 bases in between. The CDR3 is made up of 10 amino acids. This chain's CDR3 is CSARQDTQYF. CDR3 bases: TGCAGTGCTAGACAGGATACGCAGTATTTT.

This clonotype has ten or more counts. The rearrangement links TRBV20-1 to TRBJ2-2, with D possibly being TRBD1 (5 bases). With 2 bases removed from V and 4 bases from J, the gap between germline ends came to 14 bases. Germline values: CDR1 DFQATT, CDR2 SNEGSKA (reference sequence). This CDR3 is built from 15 residues. The CDR3 sequence: CSARFGRAATGELFF. For the CDR3, the DNA is TGCAGTGCTAGATTTGGCAGGGCGGCCACCGGGGAGCTGTTTTTT.

This clonotype was detected many times. The V and J genes are TRBV6-4 and TRBJ1-2, with D tentatively TRBD1 (6 bases). The V gene's germline CDR1 is MRHNA and CDR2 SNTAGT. There are 14 residues in the CDR3. The V end was cut by 6 bases, the J end by 4 bases, with 15 bases between. For the CDR3, the DNA is TGTGCCAGCAGCCCGGACAGTAAGCGCTATGGCTACACCTTC. This encodes CASSPDSKRYGYTF.

The chain joins TRBV5-1 to TRBJ2-7, with 9 nucleotides matching TRBD1. The CDR3 runs to 16 residues. Losses at the gene ends were 0 bases for V and 4 bases for J; bases not matched to a gene: 8. Germline V CDR1 and CDR2: SGHRS, YFSETQ. The CDR3 sequence is CASSLGSPGQGYEQYV. The CDR3 DNA is TGCGCCAGCAGCTTGGGATCTCCGGGACAGGGTTACGAGCAGTACGTC.

Many counts were recorded for this clonotype. The chain carries TRBV5-1 and TRBJ2-1; 7 nucleotides line up with TRBD1. With 2 bases clipped from V and 4 bases from J, the junction kept 3 bases outside the gene matches. Germline V CDR1 and CDR2: SGHRS, YFSETQ. The length of the CDR3 is 14 residues. CDR3 sequence (DNA): TGCGCCAGCAGCTTTCCGGACAGGTACAATGAGCAGTTCTTC. Translating it yields CASSFPDRYNEQFF. Looking up the rest from reference TRBV5-1 and TRBJ2-1 gives the full variable domain: KAGVTQTPRYLIKTRGQQVTLSCSPISGHRSVSWYQQTPGQGLQFLFEYFSETQRNKGNFPGRFSGRQFSNSRSEMNVSTLELGDSALYLCASSFPDRYNEQFFGPGTRLTVL.

This clonotype was seen repeatedly, ten times or more. The chain is built from TRBV5-5 and TRBJ2-7; 8 bases fit TRBD1. The trim removed 1 base at V and 2 bases at J, leaving 5 bases unmatched. The CDR3 spans 15 residues. Germline CDR1 is SGHKS and CDR2 is YYEKEE (reference sequence). In DNA form, the CDR3 reads TGTGCCAGCAGCTTGCTCTCAGGGGGCACCTACGAGCAGTACTTC. It yields the protein CASSLLSGGTYEQYF.

This clonotype was detected a few times. The rearrangement joins TRBV15 to TRBJ2-1; 12 bases map to TRBD2. Per the germline V gene, CDR1 is LNHNV and CDR2 is YYDKDF (reference sequence). The CDR3 is 17 residues long. The ends lost 1 base at V and 6 bases at J; junction bases unmatched: 7. The CDR3 coding sequence is TGTGCCACCAGCAGAGCTAGCGGGGGGGCCTTACTCAATGAGCAGTTCTTC. It yields the protein CATSRASGGALLNEQFF.

The genes are TRBV7-9 and TRBJ2-1, with 11 bases identical to TRBD2. The CDR3 runs to 17 residues. The germline CDR1 and CDR2 sequences are SEHNR and FQNEAQ (reference sequence). V was clipped by 4 bases and J by 4 bases; unmatched bases: 9. CDR3 DNA sequence: TGTGCCAGCAGCTCTATAGCGGGGGGGCTTACGTACAATGAGCAGTTCTTC. This gives the protein CASSSIAGGLTYNEQFF.

The chain employs TRBV4-1 and TRBJ2-5; a weak D match, TRBD2 (6 bases). Per the germline V gene, CDR1 is MGHRA and CDR2 is YSYEKL. The CDR3 length is 15 residues. V dropped 4 bases and J dropped 3 bases, with 15 bases sitting between them. CDR3 nucleotides: TGCGCCAGCAGCCGCGCCGGGACTTCTAAAGAGACCCAGTACTTC. It translates to CASSRAGTSKETQYF.

This clonotype was counted ten times or more. This sequence joins TRBV10-3 and TRBJ2-3; D remains ambiguous. V lost 2 bases and J 6 bases, leaving 9 bases between the germline ends. From germline, CDR1 is ENHRY and CDR2 SYGVKD. This CDR3 has 13 amino acids. The CDR3: CAISERTTDTQYF. Here the CDR3 DNA reads TGTGCCATCAGTGAGAGAACGACGGATACGCAGTATTTT.